What follows are 19 T cell receptor beta chains derived from one specimen sequenced in a study of T-cell reconstitution after alpha-beta-depleted transplantation in children. Preparation of the TCRbeta library involved a method that used unique molecular identifiers. TCRdb independently ran MiXCR on the PCR reads; one entry per CDR3 protein. The sample has fewer than 700,000 distinct CDR3 sequences; 20% to 25% are singletons. The source was PBMCs, mostly from graft donor cells, collected 360 days after TCRalphabeta/CD19-depleted stem cell transplant. These receptors were taken from a boy under two years old who had a stem cell transplant for acute myeloid leukemia, so the T cells may come from the graft donor.

This clonotype was picked up a small number of times. The gene calls are TRBV9 and TRBJ2-5, with D tentatively TRBD1 (5 bases). V dropped 0 bases and J dropped 4 bases, with 10 bases sitting between them. Germline V gene data show CDR1 as SGDLS and CDR2 as YYNGEE. The CDR3 contains 14 residues. The CDR3 DNA follows: TGTGCCAGCAGCGTAGGTGGGGCGAGAGAGACCCAGTACTTC. Residues: CASSVGGARETQYF. The whole variable domain, filled in from reference TRBV9 and TRBJ2-5, reads DSGVTQTPKHLITATGQRVTLRCSPRSGDLSVYWYQQSLDQGLQFLIQYYNGEERAKGNILERFSAQQFPDLHSELNLSSLELGDSALYFCASSVGGARETQYFGPGTRLLVL.

In this sample, this clonotype turned up many times. The V call is TRBV12-3 or TRBV12-4, the J call TRBJ2-5; D possibly uses TRBD1 or TRBD2 (5 bases each). V lost 5 bases and J 4 bases, leaving 11 bases between the germline ends. The CDR3 is 13 amino acids. CDR3 in amino acids: CASSPQRGETQYF. The CDR3 DNA follows: TGTGCCAGCAGTCCTCAGAGGGGAGAGACCCAGTACTTC.

This chain links TRBV25-1 with TRBJ2-2; no definite D call. The CDR3 covers 15 residues. Trimming stripped 2 bases from V and 1 base from J, with 8 bases between. Germline-derived CDR1 and CDR2 are MGHDK and SYGVNS. Here the CDR3 reads CASSEKARNTGELFF. The CDR3 nucleotides read TGTGCCAGCAGTGAAAAGGCCCGGAACACCGGGGAGCTGTTTTTT.

In its sample, this clonotype was seen a few times. This rearrangement joins TRBV27 to TRBJ1-6; no reliable D call. The V end was cut by 8 bases, the J end by 8 bases, with 13 bases between. The CDR3 loop spans 13 amino acids. Germline V gene data show CDR1 as MNHEY and CDR2 as SMNVEV (reference sequence). The CDR3: CASGDTDYSPLHF. DNA for the CDR3: TGTGCCAGCGGCGATACAGACTATTCACCCCTCCACTTT.

In this sample, this clonotype turned up a few times. J is TRBJ2-7 and V is TRBV6-5; unclear D gene. Per germline, CDR1 MNHEY and CDR2 SVGAGI. This CDR3 is 13 amino acids long. The V end lost 2 bases, the J end lost 6 bases, and 11 bases lay between the germline ends. Here the CDR3 reads CASSYRPRGEQYF. The DNA for the CDR3 is TGTGCCAGCAGTTACCGCCCCCGAGGCGAGCAGTACTTC.

This clonotype was detected a few times. The V and J genes are TRBV20-1 and TRBJ2-7; TRBD2 aligns across 11 bases. Germline trimming cut 3 bases from V and 3 bases from J; bases unmatched to any gene: 4. The V gene's germline CDR1 is DFQATT and CDR2 SNEGSKA (reference sequence). This CDR3 is 14 amino acids long. CDR3 DNA sequence: TGCAGTGCTAGGACCGGGACTAGCGGCTACGAGCAGTACGTC. Its protein product is CSARTGTSGYEQYV.

This clonotype was seen a handful of times. The chain combines TRBV20-1 with TRBJ2-7; D gene uncertain. Germline lookup yields CDR1 DFQATT and CDR2 SNEGSKA (reference sequence). V was cut by 0 bases and J by 3 bases, with 12 bases left in between. CDR3 length: 14 amino acids. The CDR3 protein is CSARDPLGIYEQYV. DNA of the CDR3: TGCAGTGCTAGAGATCCTCTTGGGATCTACGAGCAGTACGTC.

This clonotype came up a few times. V gene TRBV6-2 or TRBV6-3 combines with J gene TRBJ2-3; D is possibly TRBD2 (6 bases). The germline V gene encodes CDR1 MNHEY and CDR2 SVGEGT. V shed 10 bases and J shed 6 bases, with 23 bases lying between them. The CDR3 is 15 residues long. The CDR3 reads CAISPGLLGEDTQYF. The CDR3 nucleotides read TGTGCCATCTCCCCGGGACTCCTTGGTGAGGATACGCAGTATTTT.

The chain is built from TRBV2 and TRBJ2-4, with D perhaps TRBD1 (6 bases). CDR3 length: 13 residues. The germline V gene encodes CDR1 SNHLY and CDR2 FYNNEI. V was trimmed by 8 bases and J by 8 bases, leaving 16 bases between them. CDR3 amino acids: CASEGQGLDIQYF. In DNA form, the CDR3 reads TGTGCCAGCGAAGGCCAGGGGTTGGACATTCAGTACTTC.

V is TRBV28 and J is TRBJ1-1, with no clear D. The V end was cut by 6 bases, the J end by 8 bases, with 13 bases between. Germline CDR1 MDHEN, CDR2 SYDVKM. The CDR3 covers 12 residues. The CDR3, as DNA: TGTGCCAGCAGCCGTAAGATTATCGAAGCTTTCTTT. Protein sequence: CASSRKIIEAFF.

There are many counts of this clonotype. The chain is built from TRBV5-1 and TRBJ2-3; D remains unclear. The CDR3 totals 15 residues. Deletions cut 0 bases from V and 0 bases from J, with 8 bases between. Germline CDR1 reads SGHRS; CDR2 reads YFSETQ. The CDR3 sequence is CASSLVPGSTDTQYF. The CDR3 nucleotides are TGCGCCAGCAGCTTGGTTCCCGGGAGCACAGATACGCAGTATTTT.

In this sample, this clonotype turned up a few times. The chain links TRBV6-1 to TRBJ2-3; 8 bases line up with TRBD2. The ends lost 8 bases at V and 6 bases at J; junction bases unmatched: 10. From germline, CDR1 is MNHNS and CDR2 SASEGT. CDR3 length: 14 amino acids. CDR3 sequence (DNA): TGTGCCAGCCCGCGGGGGGCTGATCTTGATACGCAGTATTTT. Protein: CASPRGADLDTQYF.

This clonotype was seen a few times. The chain carries TRBV12-3 or TRBV12-4 and TRBJ1-1, with D tentatively TRBD1 (5 bases). Trimming removed 6 bases from V and 1 base from J, with 9 bases in between. This CDR3 has 13 residues. The CDR3 nucleotides are TGTGCCAGCAGAGAGGGACGGAACACTGAAGCTTTCTTT. Encoded protein: CASREGRNTEAFF.

The chain joins TRBV6-1 to TRBJ1-3; D is unclear. The V and J ends lost 8 bases and 0 bases respectively, with 23 bases between them. The CDR3 sequence is 18 residues long. CDR1 is MNHNS and CDR2 is SASEGT in the germline V gene. The chain's CDR3 is CASLGPGRSASSGNTIYF. CDR3 sequence (DNA): TGTGCCAGCTTGGGTCCGGGCAGGAGCGCTTCCTCTGGAAACACCATATATTTT.

This clonotype turned up a few times. J is TRBJ2-2 and V is TRBV24-1, with TRBD1 matching over 7 bases. The CDR3 length is 16 residues. CDR1 and CDR2 (germline): KGHDR, SFDVKD. Trimming removed 5 bases from V and 4 bases from J; junction bases left unmatched: 9. The DNA for the CDR3 is TGTGCCACCAGTGCCCCCCGACAGGGTTTCACCGGGGAGCTGTTTTTT. Translation: CATSAPRQGFTGELFF.

This clonotype was found many times. This chain links TRBV15 with TRBJ2-3; the D gene could be TRBD1 or TRBD2 (5 bases each). Germline CDR1 LNHNV, CDR2 YYDKDF (reference sequence). The CDR3 loop spans 13 amino acids. With 6 bases removed from V and 11 bases from J, the gap between germline ends came to 18 bases. CDR3 protein: CATSFGTVPWQYF. As DNA, the CDR3 is TGTGCCACCAGTTTCGGGACGGTGCCTTGGCAGTATTTT. Combining the CDR3 with reference TRBV15 and TRBJ2-3 gives the whole variable domain DAMVIQNPRYQVTQFGKPVTLSCSQTLNHNVMYWYQQKSSQAPKLLFHYYDKDFNNEADTPDNFQSRRPNTSFCFLDIRSPGLGDTAMYLCATSFGTVPWQYFGPGTRLTVL.

This clonotype was picked up many times. The rearrangement joins TRBV29-1 to TRBJ2-3; D remains unclear. V was shortened by 7 bases and J by 5 bases, with 13 bases between the two germline ends. This CDR3 comprises 12 residues. CDR1 and CDR2 from the germline V gene are SQVTM and ANQGSEA. The CDR3 coding sequence is TGCAGCGCCCCAGACCCTTTAGATACGCAGTATTTT. It translates to CSAPDPLDTQYF.

Ten or more counts support this clonotype. The rearrangement links TRBV29-1 to TRBJ1-3, with TRBD1 as a possible D gene (5 bases). Per the germline V gene, CDR1 is SQVTM and CDR2 is ANQGSEA. Trimming cost V 3 bases and J 0 bases, with 12 bases left between them. The CDR3 totals 15 residues. Here the CDR3 reads CSVEGLSLSGNTIYF. The CDR3 coding sequence is TGCAGCGTTGAGGGACTGTCCCTCTCTGGAAACACCATATATTTT.

This chain uses TRBV14 with TRBJ2-3; the D is unclear. Trimming stripped 4 bases from V and 5 bases from J, with 10 bases between. Looked up from germline, CDR1 is SGHDN and CDR2 is FVKESK. The CDR3 is 13 amino acids. CDR3 DNA sequence: TGTGCCAGCAGCCGACGGTTCTTAGATACGCAGTATTTT. As protein: CASSRRFLDTQYF.